Reported below is one T cell receptor beta chain. The table came from immunoSEQ multiplex PCR; TCRdb's copy has only in-frame clones and leaves some out. The sample yields tens of thousands of clones, roughly 94% seen once. This sample is part of a study of PD-1 blockade in classical Hodgkin lymphoma. Stated time point: newly diagnosed, previously untreated cHL patient sample. The sequence was obtained from a human donor with classical Hodgkin lymphoma. Input material: peripheral blood mononuclear cells (PBMCs).

The CDR3 loop is CASSLLIQGYTF. For the CDR3, the DNA is TGTGCCAGCAGTTTATTAATCCAGGGCTACACCTTC. The rearrangement joins TRBV27 to TRBJ1-2; D is unclear. The CDR3 has 12 residues. CDR1 is MNHEY, CDR2 SMNVEV, per germline (reference sequence). The germline V and J ends were trimmed by 1 base and 8 bases, with 8 bases remaining between them.